This TCR beta chain appears in the sequencing data of a study of graft-versus-host responses after intestinal transplantation. Only in-frame clones appear in the TCRdb table, and some are missing; sequencing was by immunoSEQ multiplex PCR. The sample shows roughly 16,000 clones, roughly 80% of them seen only once. The junction had 9 bases not matched to a gene; V was cut back by 10 bases and J by 0 bases. Germline assignment: CDR1 SNHLY and CDR2 FYNNEI. The CDR3 covers 15 residues. Intraepithelial plus lamina propria lymphocytes were released by processing graft tissue. The TCR originated in a human patient who received an intestinal transplant, so some T cells may come from the graft donor. This specimen was ileum tissue, taken just under 600 days after intestinal transplantation. This chain joins TRBV2 and TRBJ2-3; 8 bases are shared with TRBD1. The CDR3 DNA is TGTGCCACCGAAGACAGGGGATCTAGCACAGATACGCAGTATTTT. It translates to CATEDRGSSTDTQYF.